A selection of T cell receptor beta chains follows, all from one sample in a study of shared clonotypes between healthy human individuals. TCRdb's table, derived via immunoSEQ multiplex PCR, lists solely in-frame clones and lacks some. The table has a few million clones, around nine tenths seen once. The sample taken for sequencing was naive CD4+ T cells sorted from blood. Receptors were obtained from a man between 18 and 29 years old in good health. Both conserved end residues are part of each CDR3. The D gene is left open where the match is weak. Where a row states a size, it is once, few, many or the class of an expanded clone; other rows omit it.

D,J,V,size,CDR3,DNA
.,TRBJ1-2,TRBV30,.,CAWSAGHNGYTF,TGTGCCTGGAGTGCAGGGCATAACGGCTACACCTTC
TRBD2,TRBJ2-5,TRBV10-2,.,CASSEVPGGQETQYF,TGCGCCAGCAGTGAGGTCCCGGGGGGCCAAGAGACCCAGTACTTC
.,TRBJ2-4,TRBV2,.,CANRAGIGPQNIQYF,TGTGCCAACCGGGCCGGGATCGGACCTCAAAACATTCAGTACTTC
TRBD2,TRBJ2-5,TRBV4-3,.,CASSQDWGLDQETQYF,TGCGCCAGCAGCCAAGATTGGGGACTAGACCAAGAGACCCAGTACTTC
.,TRBJ2-7,TRBV5-5,.,CASSQSAKSYEQYF,TGTGCCAGCAGCCAGTCCGCGAAGTCCTACGAGCAGTACTTC
TRBD1,TRBJ2-3,TRBV5-6,.,CASSAGTGASTDTQYF,TGTGCCAGCAGCGCCGGGACAGGGGCGAGCACAGATACGCAGTATTTT
.,TRBJ1-1,TRBV6-1,.,CASSEPVPNTEAFF,TGTGCCAGCAGTGAACCAGTTCCCAACACTGAAGCTTTCTTT
.,TRBJ1-2,TRBV10-3,.,CALGGESGYTF,TGTGCCCTCGGAGGGGAATCGGGCTACACCTTC
.,TRBJ1-2,TRBV30,.,CAWSKGGGYTF,TGTGCCTGGAGTAAGGGGGGAGGCTACACCTTC
.,TRBJ1-2,TRBV4-1,once,CASSATGGAGGYTF,TGCGCCAGCAGCGCAACCGGGGGGGCGGGTGGCTACACCTTC
TRBD1,TRBJ2-7,TRBV5-1,.,CASSRTQDRAEQYF,TGCGCCAGCAGCCGTACACAAGACAGGGCCGAGCAGTACTTC
.,TRBJ2-1,TRBV10-1,once,CASSESRRSSYNEQFF,TGCGCCAGCAGTGAGTCGCGGAGGAGCTCCTACAATGAGCAGTTCTTC
.,TRBJ2-7,TRBV30,.,CAWSGQQPYEQYF,TGTGCCTGGAGTGGACAGCAGCCCTACGAGCAGTACTTC
.,TRBJ2-7,TRBV21-1,.,CASSKGAGNYEQYF,TGTGCCAGCAGCAAAGGCGCGGGAAATTACGAGCAGTACTTC